Reported below is one T cell receptor (beta chain). Its antigen is unknown. No base-level quality is on record; no much larger clone is a single base apart. The protocol used for the library was the immunoSEQ multiplex PCR assay. Not all clones reach the TCRdb copy of this immuneACCESS table, which keeps in-frame sequences only. Checked studies attribute under half of the gap to unresolved V genes and leave the rest unexplained. In this sample the table shows around 150,000 clones, 96% of which occur a single time. The ten largest clones add up to approximately 1% of the sample. This sample was taken from a study of control samples from healthy donors and cancer patients (dated by TCRdb to the early 2020s). The sample was blood. The source of this sequence is a woman in her thirties in good health.

The CDR3 sequence is CSVDGGGAYEQYF. The DNA sequence is TGCAGCGTTGATGGGGGAGGTGCCTACGAGCAGTACTTC. The chain is encoded by TRBV29-1 joined to TRBJ2-7; TRBD2 is a possible D gene, resting on 6 matching bases. Including cysteine and phenylalanine, the CDR3 has 13 amino acids. Only the CDR3 part of the read is kept: 39 bases, read in frame from the first base. A distance of 11 bases separates the germline ends of V and J, which lose 3 bases and 2 bases respectively. In the germline V gene, CDR1 corresponds to SQVTM and CDR2 to ANQGSEA.